This TCR beta chain was retrieved from a study of T-cell memory formation after mild COVID-19. Whole-study context: The two donors had largely donor-specific TCR clusters.

One entry per CDR3 protein results from TCRdb running MiXCR on the 5' RACE reads. Altogether fewer than 650,000 distinct CDR3 sequences are present, roughly 17% being singletons, with the ten largest covering roughly 7.7%. Specimen: PBMCs or a T cell subset sorted from them (not recorded which). The TCR comes from an adult woman who had mild COVID-19 (a few samples of this study predate the infection). Cell type and time point are not known.

As DNA, the CDR3 is TGTGCCAGCTCACCAGATTATAATTCACCCCTCCACTTT. As protein: CASSPDYNSPLHF. The chain uses TRBV18 and TRBJ1-6; no definite D call. The CDR3 length is 13 residues. V was pared by 2 bases and J by 4 bases, with 3 bases between. Germline CDR1 KGHSH, CDR2 LQKENI.